These 10 T cell receptor beta chains share one sample of origin, sequenced in a study of T cell responses to AZD1222 COVID-19 vaccine. Data came from immunoSEQ multiplex PCR; TCRdb stores just in-frame clones and leaves some out. The sample carries 100,000 or so clones, approximately 90% recorded once. The specimen was peripheral blood, collected on day 0 of AZD1222 vaccination. These TCRs come from an adult in good health.

The V gene is TRBV24-1, the J gene TRBJ2-1; D might be TRBD1 or TRBD2, each matching 5 bases. Deletions cut 3 bases from V and 6 bases from J, with 17 bases between. The germline gives CDR1 KGHDR, CDR2 SFDVKD. The CDR3 length is 16 residues. This chain's CDR3 is CATSDGGDTRGNEQFF. As DNA, the CDR3 is TGTGCCACCAGTGATGGTGGGGATACTAGGGGCAATGAGCAGTTCTTC.

This clone occurred once. The chain has TRBV7-5 and TRBJ2-2; the table's D call, TRBD2, was not checked against the DNA. TRBV7-5 is a pseudogene segment. CDR3 length: 14 amino acids. The CDR3 loop is CARFCGRFLGELFF. The CDR3 DNA reads TGTGCCAGATTTTGCGGGAGATTCCTCGGGGAGCTGTTTTTT.

The chain carries TRBV6-5 and TRBJ2-2, with D perhaps being TRBD1 or TRBD2 (5 bases each). In germline, CDR1 is MNHEY, CDR2 SVGAGI. Trimming pared 8 bases from V and 7 bases from J, leaving 20 bases between. CDR3 length equals 15 residues. In DNA, the CDR3 is TGTGCCAGCCTCGAGGGGCAGGGTTTTGTCGGGGAGCTGTTTTTT. It yields the protein CASLEGQGFVGELFF.

The chain links TRBV6-5 to TRBJ1-2; the D is unclear. Germline lookup yields CDR1 MNHEY and CDR2 SVGAGI. This CDR3 contains 14 residues. The V gene lost 3 bases and the J gene lost 2 bases, with 10 bases spanning the gap. Here the CDR3 DNA reads TGTGCCAGCAGTTATAGTCCCTGGAACTATGGCTACACCTTC. Its protein product is CASSYSPWNYGYTF.

This chain connects TRBV18 to TRBJ2-1; 9 positions match TRBD1. CDR3 size: 14 residues. V shed 8 bases, J shed 6 bases, and the junction held 8 bases outside the gene matches. Germline loops: CDR1 KGHSH, CDR2 LQKENI. DNA for the CDR3: TGTGCCAGCACCCGGGACAGGGATCCCAATGAGCAGTTCTTC. This codes for CASTRDRDPNEQFF.

In its sample, this clone was seen a few times. This chain links TRBV2 with TRBJ1-1; no firm D call. CDR3 length equals 11 residues. The germline V gene encodes CDR1 SNHLY and CDR2 FYNNEI. Trimming pared 4 bases from V and 13 bases from J, leaving 13 bases between. CDR3 DNA sequence: TGTGCCAGCAGTGCGGTAGCTACGGGTTTCTTT. It yields the protein CASSAVATGFF.

In this sample, this clone turned up once. CDR3 nucleotides: TGTGCCAGCAGTGATGTTGCAGTGAACTATGGCTACACCTTC. Residues: CASSDVAVNYGYTF. The chain couples TRBV2 to TRBJ1-2; D call uncertain. Looked up from germline, CDR1 is SNHLY and CDR2 is FYNNEI. V lost 3 bases and J 2 bases, leaving 10 bases between the germline ends. The CDR3 length is 14 residues.

The J gene is TRBJ2-1, the V gene TRBV29-1; 9 nucleotides line up with TRBD2. CDR1 and CDR2 (germline): SQVTM, ANQGSEA. The CDR3 is 15 amino acids. V shed 2 bases and J 7 bases; nucleotides not matched to a gene: 9. CDR3 protein: CSVEPLAGGRNEQFF. The CDR3 bases are TGCAGCGTTGAACCACTAGCGGGTGGGAGGAATGAGCAGTTCTTC.

The chain employs TRBV18 and TRBJ1-5, with 7 bases matching TRBD1. Germline trimming cut 6 bases from V and 2 bases from J; bases unmatched to any gene: 4. Germline CDR1 and CDR2: KGHSH and LQKENI. This CDR3 spans 14 amino acids. The CDR3 DNA reads as TGTGCCAGCTCCCCAGGGACAGGCAATCAGCCCCAGCATTTT. Protein product: CASSPGTGNQPQHF.

This chain joins TRBV3-1 (or the pseudogene TRBV3-2) and TRBJ1-6; a possible D gene is TRBD1 (5 bases). Germline V CDR1 and CDR2: LGHDT, YNNKEL (reference sequence). V lost 0 bases to trimming and J lost 9 bases, with 18 bases between them. CDR3 length: 17 residues. The CDR3 spells CASSQEGTGSYLSPLHF. The CDR3 bases are TGTGCCAGCAGCCAAGAGGGGACGGGCAGCTACCTTTCACCCCTCCACTTT.